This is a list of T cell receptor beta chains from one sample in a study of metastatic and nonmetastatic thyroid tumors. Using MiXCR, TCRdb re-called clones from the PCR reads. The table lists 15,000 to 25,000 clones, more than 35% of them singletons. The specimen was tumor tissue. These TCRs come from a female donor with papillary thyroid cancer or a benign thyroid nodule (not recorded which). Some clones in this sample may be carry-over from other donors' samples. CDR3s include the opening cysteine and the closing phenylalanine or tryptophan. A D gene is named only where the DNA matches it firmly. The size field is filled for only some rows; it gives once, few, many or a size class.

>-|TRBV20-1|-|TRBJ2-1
CSVPRGGEQFF
TGCAGTGTTCCGAGAGGAGGTGAGCAGTTCTTC
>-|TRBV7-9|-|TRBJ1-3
CASRLTGSGNTIYF
TGTGCCAGCAGATTAACGGGGTCTGGAAACACCATATATTTT
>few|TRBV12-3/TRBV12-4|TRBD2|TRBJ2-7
CASSGRLAGVEQYF
TGTGCCAGCAGTGGCCGACTAGCGGGGGTCGAGCAGTACTTC
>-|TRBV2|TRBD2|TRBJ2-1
CASSESLAGVYEQFF
TGTGCCAGCAGTGAATCACTAGCGGGAGTTTATGAGCAGTTCTTC
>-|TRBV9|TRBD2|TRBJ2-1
CASSVAGGPYNEQFF
TGTGCCAGCAGCGTAGCGGGAGGACCCTACAATGAGCAGTTCTTC
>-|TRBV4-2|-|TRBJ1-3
CASSQVPQQLTGNTIYF
TGTGCCAGCAGCCAAGTTCCACAGCAACTAACAGGAAACACCATATATTTT
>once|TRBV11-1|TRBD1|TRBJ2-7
CASSWDSYEQYF
TGTGCCAGCAGCTGGGACAGCTACGAGCAGTACTTC
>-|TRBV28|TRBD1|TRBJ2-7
CAITPRGTGSSEQYF
TGTGCCATTACGCCTCGTGGGACAGGGTCCAGCGAGCAGTACTTC
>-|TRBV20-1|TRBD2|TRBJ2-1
CSATEAGGKNEQFF
TGCAGTGCTACCGAAGCGGGAGGGAAAAATGAGCAGTTCTTC
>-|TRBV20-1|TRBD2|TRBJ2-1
CSPSGSGNNEQFF
TGCAGTCCTAGCGGGAGCGGAAACAATGAGCAGTTCTTC
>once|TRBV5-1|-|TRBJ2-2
CASSLDWGNTGELFF
TGCGCCAGCAGCTTGGACTGGGGTAACACCGGGGAGCTGTTTTTT
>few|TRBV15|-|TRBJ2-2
CATSIGAGELFF
TGTGCCACCAGCATTGGAGCCGGGGAGCTGTTTTTT
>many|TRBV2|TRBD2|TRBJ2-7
CASSEASGSSYEQYF
TGTGCCAGCAGTGAGGCTAGCGGGAGCTCCTACGAGCAGTACTTC
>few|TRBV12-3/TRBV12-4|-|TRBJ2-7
CASSSDSPYEQYF
TGTGCCAGCAGTTCCGACAGCCCCTACGAGCAGTACTTC
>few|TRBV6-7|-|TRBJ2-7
CASSYGHGPNCSGSYEQYF
TGTGCCAGCAGTTACGGACACGGCCCTAACTGTAGTGGATCATACGAGCAGTACTTC
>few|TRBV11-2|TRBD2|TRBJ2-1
CASSFGLAVSYNEQFF
TGTGCCAGCAGCTTTGGACTAGCGGTCTCCTACAATGAGCAGTTCTTC
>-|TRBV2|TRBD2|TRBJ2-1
CASSEAFGLAGANNEQFF
TGTGCCAGCAGTGAAGCATTTGGACTAGCGGGGGCAAACAATGAGCAGTTCTTC
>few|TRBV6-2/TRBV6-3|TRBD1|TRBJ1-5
CASSYSGQGDQPQHF
TGTGCCAGCAGTTACTCGGGGCAGGGGGATCAGCCCCAGCATTTT
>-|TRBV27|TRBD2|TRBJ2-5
CASRLAGVGETQYF
TGTGCCAGCAGATTAGCGGGAGTGGGAGAGACCCAGTACTTC
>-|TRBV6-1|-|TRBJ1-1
CASRRGKDTEAFF
TGTGCCAGCAGGCGGGGGAAGGACACTGAAGCTTTCTTT
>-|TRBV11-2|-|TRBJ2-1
CASRTLPVSYNEQFF
TGTGCCAGCAGAACACTACCGGTATCCTACAATGAGCAGTTCTTC
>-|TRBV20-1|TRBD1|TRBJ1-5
CSASSGQANQPQHF
TGCAGTGCTAGTTCGGGACAGGCCAATCAGCCCCAGCATTTT
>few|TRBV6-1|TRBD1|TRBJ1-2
CASSESGQLYGYTF
TGTGCCAGCAGCGAGTCGGGACAGCTCTATGGCTACACCTTC
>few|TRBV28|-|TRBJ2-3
CASSLVAGTDTQYF
TGTGCCAGCAGTTTGGTGGCGGGCACAGATACGCAGTATTTT
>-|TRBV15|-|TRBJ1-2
CATSKVRLLRGGCGYTF
TGTGCCACCAGCAAAGTTCGCCTACTTAGGGGGGGTTGTGGCTACACCTTC
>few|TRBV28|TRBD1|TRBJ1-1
CASSIRYRGLDTEAFF
TGTGCCAGCAGTATCCGGTACAGGGGGCTGGACACTGAAGCTTTCTTT
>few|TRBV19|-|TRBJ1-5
CASSLDYSNQPQHF
TGTGCCAGTAGTCTTGATTATAGCAATCAGCCCCAGCATTTT
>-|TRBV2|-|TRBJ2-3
CASRSDGAGSATQYF
TGTGCCAGCAGGTCCGACGGGGCAGGGTCAGCTACGCAGTATTTT
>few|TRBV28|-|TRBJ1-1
CATLSFTEAFF
TGTGCCACTCTCAGTTTCACTGAAGCTTTCTTT
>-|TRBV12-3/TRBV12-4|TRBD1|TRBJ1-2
CASSLANRGLHGYTF
TGTGCCAGCAGTTTAGCGAACAGGGGTTTACATGGCTACACCTTC
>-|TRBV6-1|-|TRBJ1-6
CASRPPGGGNSPLHF
TGTGCCAGCAGACCCCCGGGCGGGGGGAATTCACCCCTCCACTTT
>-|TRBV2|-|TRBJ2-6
CASSAGHPSGANVLTF
TGTGCCAGCAGTGCCGGACACCCCTCTGGGGCCAACGTCCTGACTTTC
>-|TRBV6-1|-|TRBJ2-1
CASSEDPSGSNEQFF
TGTGCCAGCAGTGAAGATCCCAGCGGGTCCAATGAGCAGTTCTTC
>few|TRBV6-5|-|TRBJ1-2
CASSYAGDYGYTF
TGTGCCAGCAGTTACGCTGGGGACTATGGCTACACCTTC
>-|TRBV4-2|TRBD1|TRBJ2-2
CASSQDETGGAGELFF
TGTGCCAGCAGCCAAGATGAGACAGGGGGCGCCGGGGAGCTGTTTTTT
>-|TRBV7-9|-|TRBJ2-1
CASSLAGTNNEQFF
TGTGCCAGCAGCTTAGCAGGAACTAACAATGAGCAGTTCTTC
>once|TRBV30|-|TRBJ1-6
CAWSVRSTGNSPLHF
TGTGCCTGGAGTGTAAGGTCCACGGGTAATTCACCCCTCCACTTT
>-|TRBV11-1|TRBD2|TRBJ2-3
CASRDPAGGPTDTQYF
TGTGCCAGCAGGGACCCAGCGGGAGGCCCCACAGATACGCAGTATTTT
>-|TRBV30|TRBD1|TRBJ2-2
CAWKFRGLLTGELFF
TGTGCCTGGAAATTCAGGGGGCTTTTAACCGGGGAGCTGTTTTTT
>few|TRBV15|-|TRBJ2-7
CATSRESISSYEQYF
TGTGCCACCAGCAGAGAATCGATAAGCTCCTACGAGCAGTACTTC
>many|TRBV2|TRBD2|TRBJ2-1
CASSSTSGSPYNEQFF
TGTGCCAGCAGTTCGACTAGCGGGTCCCCCTACAATGAGCAGTTCTTC
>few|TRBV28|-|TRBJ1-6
CASSLGGAGQNNSPLHF
TGTGCCAGCAGTTTAGGGGGGGCCGGCCAGAATAATTCACCCCTCCACTTT
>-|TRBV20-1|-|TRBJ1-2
CSARGSGLNYGYTF
TGCAGTGCTAGGGGGAGTGGGCTCAACTATGGCTACACCTTC
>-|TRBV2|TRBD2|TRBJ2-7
CASSDSGRRYEQYF
TGTGCCAGCAGTGATAGCGGGAGGAGGTACGAGCAGTACTTC
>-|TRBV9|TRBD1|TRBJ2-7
CASSVAGTGGNEQYF
TGTGCCAGCAGCGTAGCTGGAACAGGGGGCAACGAGCAGTACTTC
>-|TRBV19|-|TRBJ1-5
CASTHTMGRKSNQPQHF
TGTGCCAGTACCCATACCATGGGGCGGAAGAGCAATCAGCCCCAGCATTTT